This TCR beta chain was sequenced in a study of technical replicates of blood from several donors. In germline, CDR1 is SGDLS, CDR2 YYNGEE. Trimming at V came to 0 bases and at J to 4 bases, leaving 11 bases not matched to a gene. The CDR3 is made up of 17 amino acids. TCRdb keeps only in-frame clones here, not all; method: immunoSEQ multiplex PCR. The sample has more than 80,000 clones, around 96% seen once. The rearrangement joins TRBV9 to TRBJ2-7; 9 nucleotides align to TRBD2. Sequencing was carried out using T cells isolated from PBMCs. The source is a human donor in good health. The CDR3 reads CASSVGLSGSGGYEQYF. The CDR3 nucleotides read TGTGCCAGCAGCGTAGGGCTCTCGGGTAGCGGGGGATACGAGCAGTACTTC.